Each of the 8 T cell receptor beta chains below was sequenced from the same sample in a study of blood T cell repertoires in COVID-19. Using immunoSEQ multiplex PCR, the repertoire was profiled, and TCRdb retains in-frame clones only, with some absent. Of around 65,000 clones listed, 65% to 80% are singletons. The sample taken for sequencing was peripheral blood. The receptors come from a woman older than 75 with active or convalescent COVID-19.

This chain connects TRBV11-2 to TRBJ2-5; D possibly corresponds to TRBD1 (6 bases). Germline CDR1 reads SGHAT; CDR2 reads FQNNGV. Trimming shortened V by 5 bases and J by 3 bases, and 13 bases separated the two germline ends. This CDR3 has 14 amino acids. The CDR3 nucleotides read TGTGCCAGCAGCAAAAACAGGGTAGAAGAGACCCAGTACTTC. It yields the protein CASSKNRVEETQYF.

This clone was observed once. V and J are TRBV18 and TRBJ1-1; 8 nucleotides agree with TRBD1. V gave up 2 bases and J gave up 7 bases; unmatched junction bases: 6. The V gene's germline CDR1 is KGHSH and CDR2 LQKENI. The CDR3 consists of 14 residues. The CDR3 DNA is TGTGCCAGCTCACCAGGACAGGGTGTCCTTGAAGCTTTCTTT. This gives the protein CASSPGQGVLEAFF.

The J gene is TRBJ1-1, the V gene TRBV6-5; D perhaps matches TRBD1 (5 bases). Trimming stripped 8 bases from V and 4 bases from J, with 17 bases between. The CDR3 is 14 residues long. Looked up from germline, CDR1 is MNHEY and CDR2 is SVGAGI. The CDR3 protein is CASGLSGHFTEAFF. The DNA for the CDR3 is TGTGCCAGCGGGTTATCCGGACACTTCACTGAAGCTTTCTTT.

The J gene is TRBJ1-2, the V gene TRBV27; D might be TRBD1 (6 bases). The CDR3 has 13 amino acids. Trimming left V 2 bases short and J 7 bases short, with 11 bases between. Germline V lookup: CDR1 MNHEY, CDR2 SMNVEV (reference sequence). CDR3 coding DNA: TGTGCCAGCAGTTTAGGGGGGGCCAGTGGCTACACCTTC. It is translated as CASSLGGASGYTF.

The chain carries TRBV5-4 and TRBJ2-1; 7 nucleotides agree with TRBD2. V was clipped by 2 bases and J by 0 bases; unmatched bases: 5. The CDR3 is 16 amino acids. Germline loops: CDR1 SGHNT, CDR2 YYREEE (reference sequence). The CDR3 sequence: CASSFPSGSSYNEQFF. The CDR3 nucleotides read TGTGCCAGCAGCTTTCCTAGCGGTTCCTCCTACAATGAGCAGTTCTTC.

The chain carries TRBV6-1 and TRBJ1-1, with a possible D match to TRBD1 (5 bases). Germline V gene sequence: CDR1 MNHNS, CDR2 SASEGT. Trimming removed 3 bases from V and 0 bases from J, with 8 bases in between. CDR3 length: 14 amino acids. CDR3 bases: TGTGCCAGCAGTGATGACAGCATGAACACTGAAGCTTTCTTT. It yields the protein CASSDDSMNTEAFF.

The chain recombines TRBV5-6 with TRBJ1-2, with 11 bases identical to TRBD1. Trimming at V came to 2 bases and at J to 7 bases, leaving 4 bases not matched to a gene. CDR1 and CDR2 from the germline V gene are SGHDT and YYEEEE. CDR3 length: 14 amino acids. The chain's CDR3 is CASSFGQGALGYTF. CDR3 nucleotides: TGTGCCAGCAGCTTTGGACAGGGGGCGCTTGGCTACACCTTC.

The CDR3 protein is CASSQDSQEYEKLFF. Written as DNA, the CDR3 is TGTGCCAGCAGCCAAGATTCACAGGAGTATGAAAAACTGTTTTTT. The rearrangement links TRBV4-2 to TRBJ1-4; weak D call: TRBD1 (5 bases). Germline CDR1 LGHNA, CDR2 YNFKEQ. This CDR3 comprises 15 residues. The ends were cut back, 0 bases at V and 6 bases at J, with 11 bases in the middle.